This TCR beta chain was retrieved from a study of blood T cell repertoires in COVID-19. Repertoires were generated with immunoSEQ multiplex PCR, while TCRdb's copy carries only in-frame clones and drops some. The table lists a few hundred thousand clones, approximately 82% of them singletons, with about 4.5% in the top ten. The germline V gene encodes CDR1 SGHRS and CDR2 YFSETQ. The CDR3 is 15 amino acids. With 4 bases removed from V and 0 bases from J, the gap between germline ends came to 14 bases. The sequenced material came from peripheral blood. The chain joins TRBV5-1 to TRBJ2-7; possible D gene TRBD2, 5 bases. The TCR comes from a man in his sixties who had recovered from COVID-19. CDR3 nucleotide sequence: TGCGCCAGCAGCGAAGGAGGCACCGGCTCCTACGAGCAGTACTTC. It specifies CASSEGGTGSYEQYF.